The clone carrying this T cell receptor beta chain was picked up many times. Its cognate antigen is unknown. TCRdb passed the 5' RACE reads through MiXCR, listing each CDR3 protein once. The sample has approximately 1.8 million distinct CDR3 sequences; about 32% are singletons. Germline CDR1 is MGHRA and CDR2 is YSYEKL. This CDR3 comprises 15 residues. V was clipped by 1 base and J by 2 bases, with 6 bases between them. The entry originates in a study of identical twins. Points from the study as a whole: Reduced insertions were recorded for abundant cord blood beta clonotypes, with no such pattern in memory repertoires.

The V gene is TRBV4-1, the J gene TRBJ2-6, with D unclear. The receptor was isolated from a newborn girl in good health. Sequencing was carried out using cord blood. DNA of the CDR3: TGCGCCAGCAGCCAAGGACGAACTGGGGCCAACGTCCTGACTTTC. It yields the protein CASSQGRTGANVLTF.